One sample yielded the 25 T cell receptor beta chains listed below, sequenced in a study of lung T cells in sarcoidosis with Löfgren's syndrome. TCRdb independently ran MiXCR on the reads; one entry per CDR3 protein. The table lists tens of thousands of distinct CDR3 sequences, around 21% of them singletons. Sequenced input: CD4+ T cells from PBMCs. Receptors originate from a human donor with sarcoidosis (Löfgren's syndrome or another form), or a control subject (not recorded which).

Ten or more counts support this clonotype. The chain uses TRBV5-6 and TRBJ2-3; TRBD1 matches 10 bases. V lost 4 bases to trimming and J lost 3 bases; unmatched junction nucleotides: 5. CDR1 is SGHDT, CDR2 YYEEEE, per germline. The CDR3 has 15 residues. The CDR3 region has the DNA TGTGCCAGCAGCACGCGACAGGGGGCTACAGATACGCAGTATTTT. As protein: CASSTRQGATDTQYF.

About this clonotype: At one end, the junction sequence differs from germline, possibly due to a read error. V is TRBV27 and J is TRBJ2-7; D perhaps matches TRBD2 (5 bases). This CDR3 comprises 13 residues. Germline loops: CDR1 MNHEY, CDR2 SMNVEV (reference sequence). The CDR3 is CASTERHSCEQYF. CDR3 sequence (DNA): TGTGCCAGCACCGAGCGGCACTCCTGCGAGCAGTACTTC.

This clonotype was recorded at least ten times. The V and J genes are TRBV28 and TRBJ2-7; TRBD1 matches at 9 bases. The CDR3 has 15 amino acids. From germline, CDR1 is MDHEN and CDR2 SYDVKM. V shed 6 bases, J shed 6 bases, and the junction held 12 bases outside the gene matches. CDR3 residues: CASRPRDRVPSEQYV. CDR3 DNA sequence: TGTGCCAGCAGGCCCCGGGACAGGGTTCCCTCCGAGCAGTACGTC.

This clonotype was seen repeatedly, ten times or more. The chain uses TRBV18 and TRBJ2-7; 10 bases line up with TRBD1. The ends lost 4 bases at V and 3 bases at J; junction bases unmatched: 3. The CDR3 contains 14 residues. The germline CDR1 and CDR2 sequences are KGHSH and LQKENI. The CDR3 nucleotides read TGTGCCAGCTCACTCGGACAGGGGGGCTACGAGCAGTACTTC. Amino acid sequence: CASSLGQGGYEQYF.

This clonotype was recorded many times. The chain joins TRBV28 to TRBJ2-7; TRBD2 agrees at 8 bases. This CDR3 is 15 amino acids long. J was trimmed by 0 bases and V by 3 bases; bases with no gene match: 4. Germline-derived CDR1 and CDR2 are MDHEN and SYDVKM. The CDR3 DNA follows: TGTGCCAGCAGTTTCTCTAGCGGGTCCTCCTACGAGCAGTACTTC. Translating gives CASSFSSGSSYEQYF.

The genes are TRBV7-2 and TRBJ2-7; no reliable D call. The germline gives CDR1 SGHTA, CDR2 FQGNSA. The germline V and J ends were trimmed by 5 bases and 2 bases, with 10 bases remaining between them. The CDR3 runs 13 residues. The CDR3 DNA reads as TGTGCCAGCAGCAAATACAGTACCTACGAGCAGTACTTC. It encodes CASSKYSTYEQYF. The full variable domain, completed using reference TRBV7-2 and TRBJ2-7, is GAGVSQSPSNKVTEKGKDVELRCDPISGHTALYWYRQSLGQGLEFLIYFQGNSAPDKSGLPSDRFSAERTGGSVSTLTIQRTQQEDSAVYLCASSKYSTYEQYFGPGTRLTVT.

This clonotype was recorded many times. The chain is built from TRBV20-1 and TRBJ2-3; maybe TRBD2 (5 bases). In germline, CDR1 is DFQATT, CDR2 SNEGSKA (reference sequence). This CDR3 spans 13 amino acids. V was clipped by 6 bases and J by 1 base, with 11 bases between them. The CDR3 region is CSAQLGGTDTQYF. The CDR3 DNA reads as TGCAGTGCACAACTCGGGGGCACAGATACGCAGTATTTT.

To note about this clonotype: Since a much larger clone is just one base distant, this may be a read error. In nucleotides, the CDR3 is TGTGCCAGCAGTTCCCGGATAGTTCCCCACTACGAGCAGTACTTC. Encoded protein: CASSSRIVPHYEQYF. This chain joins TRBV28 and TRBJ2-7, with D unresolved. Germline assignment: CDR1 MDHEN and CDR2 SYDVKM. The CDR3 has 15 residues. V lost 4 bases and J lost 3, with 16 bases in between.

With respect to this clonotype: A much more abundant neighbour one base away suggests this may be a read error. The conserved closing phenylalanine or tryptophan is absent in this CDR3, likely reflecting a read error. V is TRBV7-2 and J is TRBJ1-1; D is possibly TRBD1 (6 bases). This CDR3 has 14 residues. Germline V lookup: CDR1 SGHTA, CDR2 FQGNSA. V was clipped by 4 bases and J by 6 bases, with 15 bases between them. The CDR3 reads CASSSGTPASEAFL. The CDR3 DNA reads as TGTGCCAGCAGCTCGGGGACACCGGCTTCTGAAGCTTTCCTT.

Many counts were recorded for this clonotype. This chain uses TRBV28 with TRBJ2-3; D call uncertain. The CDR3 runs 14 residues. Trimming took 4 bases from V and 3 from J, leaving 11 bases between them. Germline-derived CDR1 and CDR2 are MDHEN and SYDVKM. The CDR3: CASSSLWSTDTQYF. For the CDR3, the DNA is TGTGCCAGCAGTTCCCTATGGTCTACAGATACGCAGTATTTT.

The chain links TRBV7-9 to TRBJ2-7, with 11 bases aligning to TRBD2. The V and J ends lost 4 bases and 6 bases, in that order; junction bases with no gene match: 5. Germline V CDR1 and CDR2: SEHNR, FQNEAQ (reference sequence). The CDR3 has 14 residues. DNA of the CDR3: TGTGCCAGCAGCTCACCGGGACTAGCGGCCGAGCAGTACTTC. This sequence encodes CASSSPGLAAEQYF.

Only a few counts were recorded for this clonotype. This chain links TRBV5-6 with TRBJ2-5, with D tentatively TRBD1 or TRBD2 (5 bases each). Trimming pared 0 bases from V and 2 bases from J, leaving 17 bases between. Per the germline V gene, CDR1 is SGHDT and CDR2 is YYEEEE. The CDR3 is made up of 17 amino acids. The CDR3, as DNA: TGTGCCAGCAGCTTGGCACTATTTTCCGGGGCTCAAGAGACCCAGTACTTC. It is translated as CASSLALFSGAQETQYF.

Many counts were recorded for this clonotype. This rearrangement joins TRBV7-2 to TRBJ1-5; D remains unclear. There are 15 residues in the CDR3. V lost 6 bases and J 0 bases, leaving 12 bases between the germline ends. Germline V gives CDR1 SGHTA, CDR2 FQGNSA. Written as DNA, the CDR3 is TGTGCCAGCAGACGACACGTCAATAGCAATCAGCCCCAGCATTTT. This gives the protein CASRRHVNSNQPQHF.

This clonotype was counted ten times or more. V and J are TRBV7-9 and TRBJ2-1; a weak D match, TRBD1 (5 bases). This CDR3 is 12 amino acids long. The V and J ends lost 5 bases and 8 bases respectively, with 10 bases between them. Looked up from germline, CDR1 is SEHNR and CDR2 is FQNEAQ (reference sequence). The CDR3 bases are TGTGCCAGCAGCCTTCAGGGTCATGAGCAGTTCTTC. Translating it yields CASSLQGHEQFF.

This chain connects TRBV28 to TRBJ1-4; D is perhaps TRBD1 (5 bases). V was shortened by 5 bases and J by 4 bases, with 14 bases between the two germline ends. The length of the CDR3 is 15 residues. Germline V CDR1 and CDR2: MDHEN, SYDVKM. The CDR3 sequence: CASSPSGLGNEKLFF. The DNA for the CDR3 is TGTGCCAGCAGTCCCTCGGGGCTTGGTAATGAAAAACTGTTTTTT.

This clonotype was seen many times. The gene calls are TRBV25-1 and TRBJ1-4, with D unresolved. Trimming took off 3 bases at V and 6 bases at J, with 8 bases between the two ends. Germline assignment: CDR1 MGHDK and CDR2 SYGVNS. The CDR3 contains 13 residues. DNA of the CDR3: TGTGCCAGCAGTGATCCAGGTTATGAAAAACTGTTTTTT. This encodes CASSDPGYEKLFF.

The chain combines TRBV19 with TRBJ2-2; D perhaps matches TRBD2 (6 bases). The length of the CDR3 is 14 residues. Germline values: CDR1 LNHDA, CDR2 SQIVND (reference sequence). V gave up 10 bases and J gave up 1 base, with 13 bases separating them. CDR3 in amino acids: CATKEGGNTGELFF. For the CDR3, the DNA is TGTGCCACCAAGGAGGGCGGGAACACCGGGGAGCTGTTTTTT. Using reference TRBV19 and TRBJ2-2 for the parts outside the CDR3, the full variable domain is DGGITQSPKYLFRKEGQNVTLSCEQNLNHDAMYWYRQDPGQGLRLIYYSQIVNDFQKGDIAEGYSVSREKKESFPLTVTSAQKNPTAFYLCATKEGGNTGELFFGEGSRLTVL.

There are many counts of this clonotype. This chain joins TRBV27 and TRBJ2-2; D is unclear. The CDR3 is 14 residues long. V lost 4 bases to trimming and J lost 0 bases, with 6 bases between them. CDR1 is MNHEY, CDR2 SMNVEV, per germline (reference sequence). CDR3 DNA: TGTGCCAGCAGTTCCAACACGAACACCGGGGAGCTGTTTTTT. Translated, it gives CASSSNTNTGELFF.

The J gene is TRBJ2-3, the V gene TRBV12-3 or TRBV12-4; TRBD2 matches 9 bases. The CDR3 has 14 amino acids. V was pared by 5 bases and J by 4 bases, with 4 bases of the junction left unmatched. The DNA for the CDR3 is TGTGCCAGCAGTAGAGCGGGAGGCCCAGATACGCAGTATTTT. It codes for CASSRAGGPDTQYF.

Many counts were recorded for this clonotype. This chain uses TRBV28 with TRBJ2-5; 8 positions match TRBD2. This CDR3 has 14 residues. From germline, CDR1 is MDHEN and CDR2 SYDVKM. V was pared by 8 bases and J by 1 base, with 6 bases of the junction left unmatched. CDR3 nucleotide sequence: TGTGCCAGCCGATCGGGGGGGCCCCAAGAGACCCAGTACTTC. Residues: CASRSGGPQETQYF. The whole variable domain, filled in from reference TRBV28 and TRBJ2-5, reads DVKVTQSSRYLVKRTGEKVFLECVQDMDHENMFWYRQDPGLGLRLIYFSYDVKMKEKGDIPEGYSVSREKKERFSLILESASTNQTSMYLCASRSGGPQETQYFGPGTRLLVL.

A note on this clonotype: This may be a read error: a much more frequent sequence differs by one nucleotide. This chain uses TRBV28 with TRBJ2-3; D not resolved. V lost 2 bases to trimming and J lost 1 base, with 10 bases between them. CDR3 length equals 15 residues. The germline V gene has CDR1 MDHEN and CDR2 SYDVKM. The CDR3 is CASSLVGFGTDTQYF. The CDR3 coding sequence is TGTGCCAGCAGTTTAGTGGGTTTTGGCACAGATACGCAGTATTTT.

This rearrangement joins TRBV7-9 to TRBJ1-5, with D maybe TRBD1 (6 bases). V dropped 5 bases and J dropped 5 bases, with 10 bases sitting between them. The CDR3 is made up of 13 amino acids. Looked up from germline, CDR1 is SEHNR and CDR2 is FQNEAQ (reference sequence). DNA of the CDR3: TGTGCCAGCAGCCCAGGGGTGGATCAGCCCCAGCATTTT. This codes for CASSPGVDQPQHF.

Regarding this clonotype: A much larger clone sits a single nucleotide away, making a read error possible. J is TRBJ2-6 and V is TRBV6-1; D perhaps matches TRBD2 (5 bases). Germline V gives CDR1 MNHNS, CDR2 SASEGT. V was clipped by 6 bases and J by 5 bases, with 14 bases between them. This CDR3 is 15 amino acids long. The CDR3, as DNA: TGTGCCAGCAGATCCGGGGTCGCGAGGGCCAACGTCCTGACTTTC. Translated: CASRSGVARANVLTF.

Concerning this clonotype itself: A read error may produce the germline difference seen at one junction end. The V and J genes are TRBV10-3 and TRBJ1-5; D gene uncertain. CDR1 ENHRY and CDR2 SYGVKD come from the germline V gene. The CDR3 consists of 13 residues. Here the CDR3 reads CATHDSDSSIQRF. Written as DNA, the CDR3 is TGTGCCACCCACGATTCAGACTCCTCGATCCAGCGTTTT.

CDR3: CASSIHGGVRGTEAFF. CDR3 DNA sequence: TGTGCCAGCTCAATTCATGGAGGGGTGCGTGGCACTGAAGCTTTCTTT. V gene TRBV18 combines with J gene TRBJ1-1, with TRBD1 as a possible D gene (5 bases). The V gene's germline CDR1 is KGHSH and CDR2 LQKENI. V was shortened by 5 bases and J by 4 bases, with 20 bases between the two germline ends. The CDR3 contains 16 residues.